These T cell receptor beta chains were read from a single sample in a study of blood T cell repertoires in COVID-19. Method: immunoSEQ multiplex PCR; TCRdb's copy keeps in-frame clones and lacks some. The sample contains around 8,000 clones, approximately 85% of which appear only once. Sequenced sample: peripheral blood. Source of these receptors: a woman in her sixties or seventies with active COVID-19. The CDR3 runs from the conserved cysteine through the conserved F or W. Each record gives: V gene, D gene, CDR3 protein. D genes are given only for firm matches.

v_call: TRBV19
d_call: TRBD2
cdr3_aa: CASSTTSGVYNEQFF

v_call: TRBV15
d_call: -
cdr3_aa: CATSRPTGWETQYF

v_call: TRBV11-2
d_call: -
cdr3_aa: CASSLEGLGSGYTF

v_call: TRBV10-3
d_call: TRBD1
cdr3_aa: CAIRQGGRSGELFF

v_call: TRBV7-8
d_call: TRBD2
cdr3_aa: CASSIATSGGNEQFF

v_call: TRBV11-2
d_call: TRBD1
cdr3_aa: CASSLAGTVEAFF

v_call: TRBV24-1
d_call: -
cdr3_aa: CATSAGGATNEKLFF

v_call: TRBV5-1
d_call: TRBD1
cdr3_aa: CASSRRDRGSDGYTF

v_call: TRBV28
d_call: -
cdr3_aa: CASSLRSSRGWGYTF

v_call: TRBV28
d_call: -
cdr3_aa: CASSSPRYNEQFF

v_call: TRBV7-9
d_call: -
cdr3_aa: CASSPPGTEAFF

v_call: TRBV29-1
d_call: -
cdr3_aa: CSAFQDTQYF

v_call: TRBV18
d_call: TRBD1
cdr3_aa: CASSPGQGGYGYTF

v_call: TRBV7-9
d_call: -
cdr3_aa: CASSYAGLAYGYTF

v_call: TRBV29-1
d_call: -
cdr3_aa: CSVGTTYEQYF

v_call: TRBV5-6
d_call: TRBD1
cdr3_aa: CASRSGQGRSLRSPLHF

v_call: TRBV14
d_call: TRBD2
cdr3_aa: CASSPTSPTGLAGYIDEQFF

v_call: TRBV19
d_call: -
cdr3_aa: CASRTTPPSNQPQHF

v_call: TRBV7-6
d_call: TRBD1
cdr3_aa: CASSLVQGTGDLLSYNSPLHF

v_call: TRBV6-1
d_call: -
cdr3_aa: CASSDSLTLSAEAFF

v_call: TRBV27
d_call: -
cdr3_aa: CASSSQKQGGHEQYF

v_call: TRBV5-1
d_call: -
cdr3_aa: CASSLAGATNEKLFF

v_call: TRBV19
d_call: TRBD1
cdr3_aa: CASSILRTGTINSPLHF

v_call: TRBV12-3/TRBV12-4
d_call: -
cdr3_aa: CASSVLRTEAFF

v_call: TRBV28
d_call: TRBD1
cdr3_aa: CASSLPSGGYQPQHF

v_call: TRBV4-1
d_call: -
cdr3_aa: CASSQEGRIARDTQYF

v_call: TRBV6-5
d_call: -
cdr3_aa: CASSFTGQETQYF

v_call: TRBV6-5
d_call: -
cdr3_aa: CASSSQTGRFYEQYF

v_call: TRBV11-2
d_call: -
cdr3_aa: CASSLTPGQNTEAFF

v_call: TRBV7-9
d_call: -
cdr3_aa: CASSPRQVFEAFF

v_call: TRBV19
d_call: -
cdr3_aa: CASKGAGGPYNEQFF

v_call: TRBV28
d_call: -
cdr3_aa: CASSLAGTKETQYF

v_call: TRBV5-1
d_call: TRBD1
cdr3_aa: CASSIQTGRETQYF

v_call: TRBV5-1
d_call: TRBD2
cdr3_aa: CASRGGLAGPDTQYF

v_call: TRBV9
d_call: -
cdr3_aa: CASSVRGSQDTGELFF

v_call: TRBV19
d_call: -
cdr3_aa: CASRTTGFNNQPQHF

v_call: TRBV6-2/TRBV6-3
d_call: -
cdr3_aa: CASSQTGGAYEQYF

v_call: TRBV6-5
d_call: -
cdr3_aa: CASRGSGNTIYF

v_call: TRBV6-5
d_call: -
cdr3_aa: CASRRQGGTGELFF

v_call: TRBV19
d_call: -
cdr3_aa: CASSIALRQGGTNEQFF

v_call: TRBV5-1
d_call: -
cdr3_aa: CASSPRPGGRDISTEAFF

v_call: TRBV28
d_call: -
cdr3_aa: CASRLGDTEAFF

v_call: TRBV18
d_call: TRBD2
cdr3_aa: CASSPLAGLQETQYF

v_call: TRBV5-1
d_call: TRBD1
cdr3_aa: CASSDRQGHSPLHF

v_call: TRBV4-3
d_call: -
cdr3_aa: CASSQGAGYEQYF

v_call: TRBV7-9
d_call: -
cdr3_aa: CASSLDRSYEQYF

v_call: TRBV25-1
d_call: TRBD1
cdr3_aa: CASSIGTGEWETQYF

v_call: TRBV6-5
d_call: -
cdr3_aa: CAANRDLGGTLHF

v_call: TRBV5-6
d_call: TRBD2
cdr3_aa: CASSPAFSGGNTGELFF